A selection of T cell receptor beta chains follows, all from one sample in a study of cytomegalovirus exposure and HLA in healthy donors. Clones were sequenced by immunoSEQ multiplex PCR, and TCRdb holds only the in-frame ones, with some missing. Here the sample spans over 100,000 clones, roughly 68% being singletons. Material for sequencing was PBMCs. The receptor source for this set is a woman between 25 and 40 years old in good health and CMV-seronegative. Both conserved end residues are part of each CDR3. Each record gives: clone size, J gene, D gene, V gene, CDR3 DNA, CDR3 protein. The D gene is left open where the match is weak. Rows give clone size only sometimes, using once, few, many, or a class for an expanded clone.

.,TRBJ2-1,.,TRBV5-1,TGCGCCAGCGCATTGTCGAGGGCCTCCTACAATGAGCAGTTCTTC,CASALSRASYNEQFF
.,TRBJ1-2,TRBD1,TRBV6-1,TGTGCCCTCTATCCGGGACAGATCTCCTATGGCTACACCTTC,CALYPGQISYGYTF
.,TRBJ1-1,.,TRBV19,TGTGCCAGTAGTTCCCGAGGCGGGGGGAACACTGAAGCTTTCTTT,CASSSRGGGNTEAFF
.,TRBJ2-2,.,TRBV4-2,TGTGCCAGCAGCCAAAAAGCCGGCGGGGACAGTCAGAGGACCGGGGAGCTGTTTTTT,CASSQKAGGDSQRTGELFF
.,TRBJ2-1,.,TRBV5-1,TGCGCCAGCAGCTTGTCCTTTGATGAGCAGTTCTTC,CASSLSFDEQFF
.,TRBJ1-2,.,TRBV30,TGTGCCTGGAGTGGTCCGGGACAAGTTTATGGCTACACCTTC,CAWSGPGQVYGYTF
.,TRBJ1-4,.,TRBV25-1,TGTGCCAGCAGTGTACAGGAATATGAAAAACTGTTTTTT,CASSVQEYEKLFF
.,TRBJ1-1,TRBD1,TRBV6-1,TGTGCCAGCAGTGAGCGGGACAGTCGGCTAGGCCTGAACACTGAAGCTTTCTTT,CASSERDSRLGLNTEAFF
once,TRBJ2-2,TRBD1,TRBV5-6,TGTGCCAGCAGCTCCTCCGGGACAGGGGGGACCGGGGAGCTGTTTTTT,CASSSSGTGGTGELFF
.,TRBJ2-7,.,TRBV27,TGTGCCAGCACCAGATGGGGCGATGACTACGAGCAGTACTTC,CASTRWGDDYEQYF
few,TRBJ2-7,.,TRBV29-1,TGCAGCGTTGCCAGGGACTACGAGCAGTACTTC,CSVARDYEQYF
.,TRBJ1-2,.,TRBV23-1,TGCGCCAGCAGTCATCCTCAGGCGGGAGCTAACTATGGCTACACCTTC,CASSHPQAGANYGYTF
.,TRBJ2-7,TRBD1,TRBV27,TGTGCCAGCAGTTCCGGGACAGGGGGCGACGAGCAGTACTTC,CASSSGTGGDEQYF
.,TRBJ1-5,TRBD1,TRBV10-3,TGTGCCATCAGTGAGCAACAGGGGGCCGAGCAGCCCCAGCATTTT,CAISEQQGAEQPQHF